Presented here are 32 T cell receptor beta chains from one specimen sequenced in a study of shared clonotypes between healthy human individuals. The assay was immunoSEQ multiplex PCR, and TCRdb's table has in-frame clones only and misses some. The sample holds 1,400,000 or so clones, approximately 98.5% seen once. The specimen was naive CD4+ T cells sorted from blood. Specified subset: CD45RA+ positively selected. The receptors here all came from a man in his thirties or forties in good health.

The chain employs TRBV19 and TRBJ2-3; 8 bases agree with TRBD1. The germline CDR1 and CDR2 sequences are LNHDA and SQIVND (reference sequence). The V gene end was trimmed by 4 bases and the J gene end by 3 bases; junction bases not matched to a gene: 9. This CDR3 region has 16 residues. CDR3 DNA sequence: TGTGCCAGTAGTACAGGGGACAGGAGCTGGACAGATACGCAGTATTTT. This codes for CASSTGDRSWTDTQYF.

The chain joins TRBV18 to TRBJ1-1, with D hard to call. The CDR3 spans 16 residues. Germline CDR1 KGHSH, CDR2 LQKENI. V lost 0 bases and J 1 base, leaving 12 bases between the germline ends. CDR3 loop: CASSPPSRAQNTEAFF. The CDR3 nucleotides read TGTGCCAGCTCACCACCCAGCCGGGCCCAGAACACTGAAGCTTTCTTT.

This clone was detected once. V usage is TRBV11-2 and J usage is TRBJ2-4, with TRBD1 matching 10 bases. The J segment lost 15 bases and the V segment lost 1 base, leaving 15 bases of the junction unmatched. The CDR3 extends over 16 amino acids. Germline V lookup: CDR1 SGHAT, CDR2 FQNNGV. This CDR3 is CASSLAPGQGLGGRYF. CDR3 nucleotides: TGTGCCAGCAGCTTAGCACCGGGACAGGGGTTGGGGGGCCGGTACTTC.

V usage is TRBV18 and J usage is TRBJ1-3; 7 nucleotides line up with TRBD1. Losses at the gene ends were 3 bases for V and 3 bases for J; bases not matched to a gene: 8. Germline CDR1 and CDR2: KGHSH and LQKENI. The CDR3 totals 16 residues. The CDR3 is CASSPTEGANGNTIYF. The CDR3 DNA is TGTGCCAGCTCACCCACCGAGGGGGCCAATGGAAACACCATATATTTT.

V usage is TRBV23-1 and J usage is TRBJ1-4; D perhaps matches TRBD1 (5 bases). TRBV23-1 belongs to the ORF category, with a function that is uncertain. The CDR3 sequence is 11 residues long. The CDR3 reads CATVTEGTLFF. CDR3 in DNA: TGCGCAACCGTGACGGAGGGGACCCTGTTTTTT.

The rearrangement uses TRBV7-2 and TRBJ2-2; the match to TRBD1 covers 9 bases. Germline V lookup: CDR1 SGHTA, CDR2 FQGNSA. V lost 5 bases, J lost 3 bases, and 10 bases stayed unmatched. The CDR3 sequence is 17 residues long. For the CDR3, the DNA is TGTGCCAGCAGCGTTCCCTCCGGGACAGGGTACACCGGGGAGCTGTTTTTT. Its translation is CASSVPSGTGYTGELFF.

The chain employs TRBV7-3 and TRBJ1-2, with 7 bases that match TRBD1. CDR3 length: 13 residues. CDR1 and CDR2 (germline): SGHTA, FQGTGA. V shed 6 bases and J 6 bases; nucleotides not matched to a gene: 7. CDR3 DNA: TGTGCCAGCAGTTACGACAGGGAGGATGGCTACACCTTC. Protein: CASSYDREDGYTF.

The chain carries TRBV7-2 and TRBJ1-5; D is possibly TRBD1 (5 bases). This CDR3 comprises 15 residues. The germline V and J ends were trimmed by 4 bases and 4 bases, with 14 bases remaining between them. CDR1 and CDR2 from the germline V gene are SGHTA and FQGNSA. The CDR3 sequence is CASSSGTSRNQPQHF. The CDR3 coding sequence is TGTGCCAGCAGCTCCGGGACTTCACGAAATCAGCCCCAGCATTTT.

The J gene is TRBJ2-5, the V gene TRBV4-1; 10 bases align to TRBD2. The CDR3 is 16 residues long. Unmatched junction bases numbered 6, after V lost 3 bases and J lost 2 bases. CDR1 is MGHRA and CDR2 is YSYEKL in the germline V gene. CDR3 bases: TGCGCCAGCAGCCACTCCGGGACTAGCGTACAAGAGACCCAGTACTTC. Translation: CASSHSGTSVQETQYF.

The chain is built from TRBV14 and TRBJ2-3; 9 bases are a match to TRBD2. The length of the CDR3 is 18 residues. The V and J ends lost 2 bases and 2 bases, in that order; junction bases with no gene match: 11. Germline CDR1 is SGHDN and CDR2 is FVKESK. The chain's CDR3 is CASSQSVVAGVYTDTQYF. The CDR3, as DNA: TGTGCCAGCAGCCAATCGGTGGTAGCGGGAGTGTACACAGATACGCAGTATTTT.

This chain links TRBV5-4 with TRBJ2-5; D possibly matches TRBD1 or TRBD2 (5 bases each). This CDR3 spans 15 amino acids. CDR1 and CDR2 (germline): SGHNT, YYREEE (reference sequence). The V gene lost 0 bases and the J gene lost 1 base, with 10 bases spanning the gap. The CDR3 reads CASSLAQGAQETQYF. The CDR3 nucleotides are TGTGCCAGCAGCTTGGCCCAGGGAGCCCAAGAGACCCAGTACTTC.

The chain uses TRBV11-2 and TRBJ2-7; TRBD1 is a possible D gene (5 bases). With 5 bases removed from V and 7 bases from J, the gap between germline ends came to 18 bases. The CDR3 contains 14 residues. CDR1 is SGHAT, CDR2 FQNNGV, per germline. The CDR3 coding sequence is TGTGCCAGCAGCCCAACCAGGGCAGGCTTGGAGCAGTACTTC. Residues: CASSPTRAGLEQYF.

This sequence joins TRBV10-2 and TRBJ2-1; D perhaps matches TRBD1 (5 bases). Trimming removed 8 bases at V and 10 bases at J, with 15 bases between. The CDR3 is made up of 12 amino acids. From germline, CDR1 is WSHSY and CDR2 SAAADI. CDR3 region: CASGYQGREQFF. In DNA form, the CDR3 reads TGCGCCAGCGGTTATCAGGGCCGCGAGCAGTTCTTC.

A word on this clone: Distinct nucleotide sequences in the sample also encode this CDR3. This chain connects TRBV28 to TRBJ2-7, with TRBD2 identical over 9 bases. Germline V gives CDR1 MDHEN, CDR2 SYDVKM. The V and J ends lost 5 bases and 0 bases, in that order; junction bases with no gene match: 5. The CDR3 has 15 residues. CDR3 loop: CASSKTSGSSYEQYF. The CDR3, as DNA: TGTGCCAGCAGTAAGACTAGCGGAAGCTCCTACGAGCAGTACTTC.

This clone came up once. The chain couples TRBV5-5 to TRBJ2-3; 10 bases match TRBD2. The CDR3 runs to 18 residues. V was clipped by 2 bases and J by 2 bases; unmatched bases: 11. Germline loops: CDR1 SGHKS, CDR2 YYEKEE (reference sequence). Here the CDR3 reads CASSFAPQLAGITDTQYF. CDR3 in DNA: TGTGCCAGCAGCTTCGCCCCTCAACTAGCGGGAATCACAGATACGCAGTATTTT.

This clone was observed once. V is TRBV21-1 and J is TRBJ2-5; TRBD1, the table's D call, lacks a check against the DNA. TRBV21-1 is assigned pseudogene status. The CDR3 is made up of 14 amino acids. CDR3 sequence reads: CASKDRSRQETQYF. The CDR3 DNA sequence: TGTGCCAGTAAGGACAGGAGCCGACAAGAGACCCAGTACTTC.

The genes are TRBV5-4 and TRBJ2-2; no clear D. The CDR3 has 16 amino acids. V gave up 0 bases and J gave up 12 bases, with 21 bases separating them. The V gene's germline CDR1 is SGHNT and CDR2 YYREEE (reference sequence). Here the CDR3 reads CASSLGLGAGLGQLFF. The CDR3 coding sequence is TGTGCCAGCAGCTTGGGACTGGGCGCCGGCTTAGGTCAGCTGTTTTTT.

The V gene is TRBV7-9, the J gene TRBJ2-5; 9 positions match TRBD1. J gave up 6 bases and V 5 bases, and 16 bases lay outside the gene matches. The CDR3 is 17 residues long. Per the germline V gene, CDR1 is SEHNR and CDR2 is FQNEAQ (reference sequence). CDR3 in DNA: TGTGCCAGCAGCCGATGGACAGGGGAAATCGTAGGGAAGACCCAGTACTTC. It translates to CASSRWTGEIVGKTQYF.

The chain recombines TRBV25-1 with TRBJ2-1, with 11 bases matching TRBD2. The CDR3 sequence is 15 residues long. V dropped 5 bases and J dropped 7; count of bases not matched to a gene: 7. Germline V CDR1 and CDR2: MGHDK, SYGVNS. The CDR3 loop reads CASSTTSGSSNEQFF. The CDR3 nucleotides are TGTGCCAGCAGTACAACTAGCGGGAGTTCGAATGAGCAGTTCTTC.

CDR3 sequence reads: CASSSTPGQGYEQYF. Here the CDR3 DNA reads TGCGCCAGCAGCTCGACACCGGGACAGGGATACGAGCAGTACTTC. The chain uses TRBV5-1 and TRBJ2-7; TRBD1 aligns across 9 bases. Looked up from germline, CDR1 is SGHRS and CDR2 is YFSETQ. The CDR3 is 15 residues long. Losses at the gene ends were 3 bases for V and 4 bases for J; bases not matched to a gene: 8.

The rearrangement uses TRBV28 and TRBJ2-1; D possibly uses TRBD1 or TRBD2 (5 bases each). V was clipped by 7 bases and J by 9 bases, with 22 bases between them. Germline lookup yields CDR1 MDHEN and CDR2 SYDVKM. The CDR3 runs to 15 residues. The CDR3 sequence: CASTASGGAHIEQFF. The CDR3 bases are TGTGCCAGCACCGCATCTGGGGGAGCTCACATTGAGCAGTTCTTC.

V gene TRBV7-2 combines with J gene TRBJ1-5; D is perhaps TRBD1 (5 bases). Germline loops: CDR1 SGHTA, CDR2 FQGNSA. The CDR3 consists of 14 residues. V was cut by 2 bases and J by 11 bases, with 16 bases left in between. The CDR3 DNA reads TGTGCCAGCAGCTTAAGGGCGGGGGAGAGGGCCCAGCATTTT. Translation: CASSLRAGERAQHF.

Note on this clone: Other DNA variants within this sample encode the same CDR3. The V call is TRBV6-5, the J call TRBJ1-1; D unclear. Per germline, CDR1 MNHEY and CDR2 SVGAGI. The CDR3 totals 13 residues. V lost 0 bases to trimming and J lost 5 bases, with 7 bases between them. CDR3 DNA: TGTGCCAGCAGTTACTCGCCGGGAACTGAAGCTTTCTTT. Its translation is CASSYSPGTEAFF.

In its sample, this clone was seen once. V usage is TRBV5-6 and J usage is TRBJ1-2; D gene uncertain. V was pared by 3 bases and J by 6 bases, with 9 bases between. In germline, CDR1 is SGHDT, CDR2 YYEEEE. This CDR3 comprises 12 residues. CDR3 nucleotide sequence: TGTGCCAGCAGCTACGGGCCTAATGGCTACACCTTC. Translation: CASSYGPNGYTF.

This clone showed up just once. J is TRBJ2-2 and V is TRBV5-1; D is undetermined. This CDR3 contains 12 residues. The V gene lost 6 bases and the J gene lost 1 base, with 4 bases spanning the gap. Per germline, CDR1 SGHRS and CDR2 YFSETQ. The CDR3 protein is CASNENTGELFF. CDR3 coding DNA: TGCGCCAGCAACGAGAACACCGGGGAGCTGTTTTTT.

V gene TRBV5-1 combines with J gene TRBJ1-1; D is uncertain. Germline CDR1 reads SGHRS; CDR2 reads YFSETQ. V lost 0 bases to trimming and J lost 3 bases, with 12 bases between them. This CDR3 has 15 residues. The CDR3 sequence is CASSLGAGQDTEAFF. In DNA form, the CDR3 reads TGCGCCAGCAGCTTGGGGGCTGGGCAGGACACTGAAGCTTTCTTT. The full variable domain, with the rest looked up from reference TRBV5-1 and TRBJ1-1, is KAGVTQTPRYLIKTRGQQVTLSCSPISGHRSVSWYQQTPGQGLQFLFEYFSETQRNKGNFPGRFSGRQFSNSRSEMNVSTLELGDSALYLCASSLGAGQDTEAFFGQGTRLTVV.

The rearrangement links TRBV2 to TRBJ1-1, with D possibly being TRBD1 (5 bases). V dropped 11 bases and J dropped 7 bases, with 8 bases sitting between them. The CDR3 has 9 amino acids. Germline V gene data show CDR1 as SNHLY and CDR2 as FYNNEI. CDR3 nucleotides: TGTGCCCGGGGGGGTGAAGCTTTCTTT. Translation gives CARGGEAFF.

The chain recombines TRBV4-1 with TRBJ1-5; 10 bases map to TRBD1. From germline, CDR1 is MGHRA and CDR2 YSYEKL. The CDR3 extends over 13 amino acids. Losses at the gene ends were 5 bases for V and 7 bases for J; bases not matched to a gene: 2. Here the CDR3 reads CASSGQGGQPQHF. In nucleotides, the CDR3 is TGCGCCAGCAGCGGACAGGGGGGGCAGCCCCAGCATTTT.

A single count supports this clone. J is TRBJ2-2 and V is TRBV27; 9 positions agree with TRBD1. This CDR3 has 17 residues. With 7 bases clipped from V and 6 bases from J, the junction kept 15 bases outside the gene matches. Germline CDR1 and CDR2: MNHEY and SMNVEV (reference sequence). CDR3 sequence reads: CASTFRIRDRASGELFF. In DNA form, the CDR3 reads TGTGCCAGCACCTTCCGTATCCGGGACAGGGCTTCCGGGGAGCTGTTTTTT.

Here the CDR3 DNA reads TGTGCCAGCAGCTTGGGTGAGAGAGGGTACAATGAGCAGTTCTTC. Encoded protein: CASSLGERGYNEQFF. This rearrangement joins TRBV5-8 to TRBJ2-1; maybe TRBD2 (5 bases). CDR3 length equals 15 residues. Germline V lookup: CDR1 SGHTS, CDR2 YDEGEE. Trimming removed 0 bases at V and 4 bases at J, with 11 bases between.

CDR3 amino acids: CASSLDLGGGGETQYF. Written as DNA, the CDR3 is TGTGCCAGCAGCTTAGATCTTGGGGGAGGCGGCGAGACCCAGTACTTC. This chain connects TRBV11-3 to TRBJ2-5, with D possibly matching TRBD2 (6 bases). Trimming took 0 bases from V and 5 from J, leaving 16 bases between them. Germline assignment: CDR1 SGHNT and CDR2 YENEEA. CDR3 length: 16 amino acids.

The rearrangement joins TRBV7-8 to TRBJ2-1; D remains unclear. Germline loops: CDR1 SGHVS, CDR2 FQNEAQ. The CDR3 totals 13 residues. V was clipped by 4 bases and J by 6 bases, with 10 bases between them. This chain's CDR3 is CASSSNMINEQFF. CDR3 sequence (DNA): TGTGCCAGCAGCTCCAACATGATCAATGAGCAGTTCTTC.